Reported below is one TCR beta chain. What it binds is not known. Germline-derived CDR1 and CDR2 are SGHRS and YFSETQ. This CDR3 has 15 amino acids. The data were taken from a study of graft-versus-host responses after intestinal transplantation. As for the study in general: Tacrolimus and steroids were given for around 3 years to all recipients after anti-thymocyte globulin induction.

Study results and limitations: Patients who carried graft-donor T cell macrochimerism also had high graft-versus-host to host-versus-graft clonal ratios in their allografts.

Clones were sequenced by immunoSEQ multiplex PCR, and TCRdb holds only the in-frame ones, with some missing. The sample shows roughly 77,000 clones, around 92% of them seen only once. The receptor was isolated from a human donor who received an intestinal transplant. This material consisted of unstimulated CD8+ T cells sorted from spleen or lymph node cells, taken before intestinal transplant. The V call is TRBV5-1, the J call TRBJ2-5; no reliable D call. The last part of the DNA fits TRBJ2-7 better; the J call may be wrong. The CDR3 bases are TGCGCCAGCAGCTTTTGGGCGAAAAACGGATACGAGCAGTACTTC. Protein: CASSFWAKNGYEQYF.